This T cell receptor beta chain was identified in a study of T cell responses to AZD1222 COVID-19 vaccine. Profiled with immunoSEQ multiplex PCR; TCRdb holds only in-frame clones, not every one. The data contain around 180,000 clones, 88% of them singletons. Details on this clone: Its antigen remains unidentified.

Notes on the study in general: White British people made up most donors, females outnumbered males, and clonal diversity was possibly underestimated. The study found Spike-specific TCR breadth and depth rose after two AZD1222 doses.

Germline-derived CDR1 and CDR2 are SGHVS and FQNEAQ. V was clipped by 5 bases and J by 4 bases, with 11 bases between them. The CDR3 covers 13 residues. V and J are TRBV7-8 and TRBJ2-5; D is uncertain. The specimen comprised peripheral blood, sampled on day 0 of AZD1222 vaccination. The clonotype comes from an adult in good health. The CDR3: CASSPKEGETQYF. CDR3 sequence (DNA): TGTGCCAGCAGCCCAAAGGAAGGAGAGACCCAGTACTTC.